The rows below give T cell receptor beta chains drawn from one sample of a study of blood T cells in healthy people across ages. TCRdb independently ran MiXCR on the 5' RACE reads; one entry per CDR3 protein. Of roughly 800,000 distinct CDR3 sequences listed, about 36% are singletons. Sequencing was done on a sample of blood. These receptors were obtained from a man between 18 and 35 years old in good health. Both conserved end residues are part of each CDR3.

TRBJ1-5 TRBV12-3/TRBV12-4 CASSGTGLSNQPQHF
TRBJ2-3 TRBV6-6 CVSSRTGTGRDTQYF
TRBJ2-7 TRBV7-2 CASSLAVTTEQYF
TRBJ1-2 TRBV7-6 CASSLDGTGDYGCTF
TRBJ2-1 TRBV7-7 CASSLALRTGPTAGDNEQFF
TRBJ2-3 TRBV18 CASQGALPTDTQYF
TRBJ2-7 TRBV7-2 CASSLGRSDRGPYEQYF
TRBJ1-2 TRBV7-2 CASSLKGGYTF
TRBJ1-1 TRBV2 CASSEARGREAFF
TRBJ2-7 TRBV4-3 CASSQDLAESSYNEQYF
TRBJ2-3 TRBV19 CASAHPGLASADTQYF
TRBJ2-7 TRBV20-1 CSARRLSEQYF
TRBJ1-1 TRBV27 CAGSAAGTGRTEAFF
TRBJ2-2 TRBV9 CASSVGPSGGTGELFF
TRBJ1-2 TRBV14 CASSLGTEVHGYTF
TRBJ2-3 TRBV12-3/TRBV12-4 CASDRDGLADTQYF
TRBJ1-1 TRBV4-1 CASSQRAKQGADTEAFF
TRBJ1-5 TRBV6-6 CASSRTALNQPQHF
TRBJ2-5 TRBV20-1 CSARDRETQYF
TRBJ1-1 TRBV6-1 CASSERAGWNTEAFF
TRBJ2-3 TRBV7-9 CASSPPDGRENSSTDTQYF
TRBJ2-3 TRBV20-1 CSARVGTGGRTDTQYF
TRBJ2-3 TRBV29-1 CSAGGSHGGTDTQYF
TRBJ1-6 TRBV20-1 CSARRGVPNSPLHF
TRBJ1-2 TRBV5-1 CASSSWPRGARTSNYGYTF
TRBJ2-3 TRBV10-3 CAIGGVDTQYF
TRBJ2-2 TRBV6-5 CASSYEGTNTGELFF
TRBJ2-5 TRBV12-3/TRBV12-4 CASSFGQGLQETQYF
TRBJ1-5 TRBV5-1 CASSFEGGVGQPQHF
TRBJ2-7 TRBV13 CASSCQRGWEQYF
TRBJ2-1 TRBV28 CASSLKKGTRGTRLYYNEQFF
TRBJ1-2 TRBV10-2 CASSEGGNYGHTF
TRBJ1-5 TRBV7-9 CASSSGFGQPQHF
TRBJ1-2 TRBV2 CASSEGRGNYGYTF
TRBJ2-7 TRBV20-1 CSARRLGEQYF
TRBJ2-7 TRBV5-1 CASSLEPGRYEQYF
TRBJ1-6 TRBV5-1 CASSSTDRGRNSPLHF
. TRBV20-1 CSAREKDYEQYF